Listed below are T cell receptor beta chains from one sample, sequenced in a study of blood T cell repertoires in COVID-19. Assay: immunoSEQ multiplex PCR; the TCRdb copy retains only in-frame clones and omits some. The sample holds 200,000 or so clones, 80% to 85% seen once. Specimen: peripheral blood. The receptors were sampled from a woman aged 55 to 70 with acute or convalescent COVID-19. Each CDR3 is given with its conserved first and last residue. D genes are given only for firm matches. Not all rows give a size; the values are once, few, many and, for expanded clones, a class.

V	D	size	length	J	DNA	CDR3
TRBV6-5	-	once	13	TRBJ1-4	TGTGCCAGCAGTCAACAGACCTATGAAAAACTGTTTTTT	CASSQQTYEKLFF
TRBV30	-	-	13	TRBJ2-2	TGTGCCTGGAACCGGGGGAACACCGGGGAGCTGTTTTTT	CAWNRGNTGELFF
TRBV29-1	-	once	14	TRBJ1-5	TGCAGCAAGAAGGTAGTAGATCGGGTCCAGCCCCAGCATTTT	CSKKVVDRVQPQHF
TRBV5-5	TRBD1	-	15	TRBJ1-1	TGTGCCAGCAGCATTTCCACAGGGGTGAACACTGAAGCTTTCTTT	CASSISTGVNTEAFF
TRBV6-2/TRBV6-3	-	-	15	TRBJ1-6	TGTGCCAGCAGTTACTCCTCTGAGTTTAATTCACCCCTCCACTTT	CASSYSSEFNSPLHF
TRBV2	TRBD1	-	14	TRBJ1-5	TGTGCCAGCGGTTGGAGACAGGGTGGGCAGCCCCAGCATTTT	CASGWRQGGQPQHF
TRBV19	TRBD1	-	16	TRBJ1-4	TGTGCCAGTACCGAAAGAGGGGGCGCAGAGGATGAAAAACTGTTTTTT	CASTERGGAEDEKLFF
TRBV6-1	-	-	15	TRBJ1-1	TGTGCCAGCAGTGAAAGTTACAGGGTGAGCACTGAAGCTTTCTTT	CASSESYRVSTEAFF
TRBV7-2	TRBD1	-	15	TRBJ1-5	TGTGCCAGCAGCTTTGACAGGGCTGGCAATCAGCCCCAGCATTTT	CASSFDRAGNQPQHF
TRBV21-1	-	-	18	TRBJ2-1	TGTGCCAGCAGCAAAGCAGCCCAGGACAGGGGATCCTACAATGAGCAGTTCTTC	CASSKAAQDRGSYNEQFF
TRBV19	TRBD1	-	16	TRBJ1-1	TGTGCCAGTAGTAGACGACCGGGACAGAGGGGACCTGAAGCTTTCTTT	CASSRRPGQRGPEAFF
TRBV3-1/TRBV3-2	TRBD2	-	15	TRBJ2-5	TGTGCCAGCAGGCCTAGCGGGGGGGCTCCGGAGACCCAGTACTTC	CASRPSGGAPETQYF
TRBV4-2	-	many	15	TRBJ1-3	TGTGCCAGCAGCCCCCCGGCGGGGGCTGGAAACACCATATATTTT	CASSPPAGAGNTIYF
TRBV4-2	TRBD1	-	16	TRBJ1-4	TGTGCCAGCAGCCAGCAGGGGGCAGGTGATAATGAAAAACTGTTTTTT	CASSQQGAGDNEKLFF
TRBV7-9	TRBD1	-	17	TRBJ1-2	TGTGCCAGCAGCTCTAGGGTCCATTCGGGACAGAACTATGGCTACACCTTC	CASSSRVHSGQNYGYTF
TRBV25-1	-	-	13	TRBJ1-1	TGTGCCAGCAGCGGTCGGGAGGGGGCTGAAGCTTTCTTT	CASSGREGAEAFF
TRBV5-1	-	-	12	TRBJ2-7	TGCGCCAGCAGCCCTAGCTCCTACGAGCAGTACTTC	CASSPSSYEQYF